These 27 T cell receptor beta chains originate from one sample sequenced in a study of tumor-infiltrating lymphocytes in primary liver carcinoma (TCRdb year 2017). Instrument on record: Illumina HiSeq 2500. TCRbeta-specific cDNA was reverse-transcribed from roughly 500 ng total RNA using a constant-region primer and ProtoScript II reverse transcriptase. Construction of the TCRbeta libraries relied on three nested rounds of multiplex PCR, following a slightly modified ARM-PCR procedure. Each of the first two PCR rounds ran for approximately 10 cycles using multiplex TRBV1-TRBV30 forward primers together with a Cbeta reverse primer. TCRdb reran the public reads through fastp at Q25 and MiXCR, keeping productive beta chains. Records with the same CDR3 protein are collapsed into one entry carrying the most frequent genes and DNA. The table for this sample lists over 100,000 distinct CDR3 sequences; around 70% of them were counted only once. The ten top clones hold over 6.5% of the sample.

Without any cell sorting, total RNA and DNA were co-extracted from about 21-30 mg of bulk tissue using the AllPrep DNA/RNA mini kit. Sequenced material: tumor-adjacent normal liver tissue. These receptors all come from an older woman with primary liver carcinoma and hepatitis B virus infection.

The J gene is TRBJ2-7, the V gene TRBV11-1; TRBD1 might be the D (5 bases). CDR3 size: 15 residues. V lost 5 bases, J lost 9 bases, and 23 bases lay in between. Germline CDR1 is SGHAT and CDR2 is FQDESV (reference sequence). The CDR3 sequence: CASSPRTTGLRGQYF. The DNA of the CDR3 is TGTGCCAGCAGCCCTCGGACAACAGGATTACGCGGGCAGTACTTC.

This clonotype was seen ten or more times. The CDR3 DNA follows: TGTGCCAGCAGTTACATACAGGGGGTTTACAATGAGCAGTTCTTC. This gives the protein CASSYIQGVYNEQFF. The chain is built from TRBV6-5 and TRBJ2-1; 8 nucleotides match TRBD1. This CDR3 is built from 15 residues. Looked up from germline, CDR1 is MNHEY and CDR2 is SVGAGI. The trim removed 2 bases at V and 4 bases at J, leaving 4 bases unmatched.

A note on this clonotype: A much more abundant neighbour one base away suggests this may be a read error. The CDR3 region is CASNLAAGAITDTQYF. DNA for the CDR3: TGTGCCAGCAACTTGGCAGCGGGTGCTATCACAGATACGCAGTATTTT. The V call is TRBV5-5, the J call TRBJ2-3; D perhaps matches TRBD2 (6 bases). The CDR3 spans 16 residues. CDR1 SGHKS and CDR2 YYEKEE come from the germline V gene (reference sequence). Full variable domain (missing parts from reference TRBV5-5 and TRBJ2-3): DAGVTQSPTHLIKTRGQQVTLRCSPISGHKSVSWYQQVLGQGPQFIFQYYEKEERGRGNFPDRFSARQFPNYSSELNVNALLLGDSALYLCASNLAAGAITDTQYFGPGTRLTVL.

In regard to this clonotype: In this CDR3 the conserved last residue, phenylalanine or tryptophan, is missing, so a read error is likely. V usage is TRBV12-3 or TRBV12-4 and J usage is TRBJ2-1; 10 bases match TRBD2. J was trimmed by 5 bases and V by 6 bases; bases with no gene match: 7. CDR3 length: 15 amino acids. The CDR3 spells CASSTSGKVNNEQFI. Here the CDR3 DNA reads TGTGCCAGCAGCACTAGCGGGAAGGTTAACAATGAGCAGTTCATC.

As concerns this clonotype: The junction shows a germline mismatch at one end, possibly a read error. The V gene is TRBV11-2, the J gene TRBJ1-3; TRBD1 aligns across 7 bases. Germline V lookup: CDR1 SGHAT, CDR2 FQNNGV. The CDR3 runs to 13 residues. The DNA of the CDR3 is TGCGCCAGCAGCCGGACAGGAGGAAACATCATATATTTT. Encoded protein: CASSRTGGNIIYF.

Comment on this clonotype: Sequence at one end of the junction differs from germline and may be a read error. The rearrangement joins TRBV7-9 to TRBJ2-5; possible D gene TRBD2, 5 bases. The germline V gene has CDR1 SEHNR and CDR2 FQNEAQ (reference sequence). This CDR3 has 13 residues. The CDR3 sequence is CTSSIQSGETQYF. For the CDR3, the DNA is TGTACCAGCAGCATACAAAGCGGAGAGACCCAGTACTTC.

On this clonotype: This CDR3 fails to terminate in the conserved phenylalanine or tryptophan, so it likely reflects a read error. The chain couples TRBV6-1 to TRBJ2-2, with TRBD2 matching 7 bases. Germline V gives CDR1 MNHNS, CDR2 SASEGT. The CDR3 spans 14 residues. Germline trimming cut 8 bases from V and 2 bases from J; bases unmatched to any gene: 5. CDR3 in amino acids: CASSTGGNTGELFS. CDR3 DNA sequence: TGTGCCAGCTCTACGGGAGGAAACACCGGGGAGCTGTTTTCT.

Remarks on this clonotype: At one end the junction does not follow the germline gene, possibly because of a read error. The gene calls are TRBV6-5 and TRBJ1-5, with a weak D call TRBD1 (5 bases). This CDR3 region has 16 residues. Germline-derived CDR1 and CDR2 are MNHEY and SVGAGI. The CDR3 region is CTSRPRQGLTNQPQHF. CDR3 DNA sequence: TGTACCAGCAGACCCCGGCAGGGACTAACCAATCAGCCCCAGCATTTT.

This chain connects TRBV29-1 to TRBJ2-7; D may be TRBD2 (7 bases). CDR1 SQVTM and CDR2 ANQGSEA come from the germline V gene. The CDR3 extends over 15 amino acids. Between the trimmed V and J ends, which lost 4 bases and 7 bases, there was a span of 23 bases. CDR3 protein: CSVARLGGALGEQYF. CDR3 sequence (DNA): TGCAGCGTTGCCCGACTAGGGGGGGCCCTTGGGGAGCAGTACTTC.

This clonotype was observed at least ten times. The J gene is TRBJ2-3, the V gene TRBV12-3 or TRBV12-4; weak D call: TRBD2 (6 bases). The ends were cut back, 3 bases at V and 6 bases at J, with 25 bases in the middle. CDR3 length: 18 residues. CDR3 residues: CASSFFLAGGQEGDTQYF. CDR3 in DNA: TGTGCCAGCAGTTTCTTTCTCGCGGGCGGCCAGGAGGGCGATACGCAGTATTTT.

In this sample, this clonotype turned up a few times. The junction departs from the called germline gene at one end, perhaps through a read error. The V and J genes are TRBV29-1 and TRBJ2-7, with D perhaps TRBD1 or TRBD2 (7 bases each). The CDR3 has 14 residues. CDR1 SQVTM and CDR2 ANQGSEA come from the germline V gene. CDR3: CGVEDGQGGYEQYF. Written as DNA, the CDR3 is TGCGGCGTTGAAGATGGGCAGGGGGGGTACGAGCAGTACTTC.

A remark on this clonotype: A junction boundary mismatches the germline segment, possibly from a read error. The chain joins TRBV11-1 to TRBJ2-3; 7 nucleotides line up with TRBD2. Germline V gene sequence: CDR1 SGHAT, CDR2 FQDESV (reference sequence). There are 14 residues in the CDR3. CDR3 sequence reads: CAIILRQRAGESRF. The CDR3 nucleotides are TGTGCCATCATCTTAAGGCAACGTGCGGGAGAGTCTCGCTTT.

This clonotype is a singleton in its sample. The gene calls are TRBV6-2 or TRBV6-3 and TRBJ2-2, with D maybe TRBD2 (5 bases). This CDR3 contains 14 residues. Looked up from germline, CDR1 is MNHEY and CDR2 is SVGEGT. V lost 6 bases and J 16 bases, leaving 24 bases between the germline ends. Here the CDR3 reads CASRQMASTGEPFF. The DNA for the CDR3 is TGTGCCAGCAGACAGATGGCCTCCACCGGGGAACCGTTTTTT.

In regard to this clonotype: At one end, the junction sequence differs from germline, possibly due to a read error. The chain links TRBV12-5 to TRBJ2-7; tentative D call: TRBD2 (5 bases). This CDR3 spans 14 amino acids. Germline CDR1 and CDR2: LGHNT and FRNRAP. The CDR3: CASGLDWGSYEQYF. CDR3 bases: TGCGCTAGTGGTTTGGACTGGGGATCCTACGAGCAGTACTTC.

Points on this clonotype: It is likely a read error, because the conserved phenylalanine at the end of the CDR3 is missing. The chain couples TRBV6-5 to TRBJ2-6; 9 nucleotides agree with TRBD2. This CDR3 contains 24 residues. Germline-derived CDR1 and CDR2 are MNHEY and SVGAGI. Unmatched junction bases numbered 27, after V lost 6 bases and J lost 0 bases. CDR3 residues: CASRPHTLAGYLPPSISGANVLTY. The CDR3 nucleotides read TGTGCCAGCAGACCCCACACCCTAGCGGGATACCTTCCCCCTTCCATCTCTGGGGCCAACGTCCTGACTTAC.

V and J are TRBV7-9 and TRBJ2-5; TRBD2 matches 12 bases. Germline-derived CDR1 and CDR2 are SEHNR and FQNEAQ (reference sequence). This CDR3 spans 16 amino acids. Losses at the gene ends were 5 bases for V and 1 base for J; bases not matched to a gene: 5. This CDR3 reads CASSHRLAGAQETQYF. The CDR3 nucleotides read TGTGCCAGCAGCCACCGACTAGCGGGAGCCCAAGAGACCCAGTACTTC.

This clonotype was found once. A junction boundary mismatches the germline segment, possibly from a read error. The chain has TRBV23-1 and TRBJ2-2; 10 bases match TRBD2. TRBV23-1 is an ORF for which the function is uncertain. This CDR3 spans 17 amino acids. In DNA form, the CDR3 reads TGCGCCAGCAGTCAAGCCAGCGGGAGGGTTGGGGCCGGGGACCTGTTTTTT. It codes for CASSQASGRVGAGDLFF.

The CDR3 here is CSGMTSGSYEQYF. The DNA of the CDR3 is TGCAGCGGTATGACTAGCGGGAGCTACGAGCAGTACTTC. The chain combines TRBV29-1 with TRBJ2-3; 12 nucleotides align to TRBD2. The last part of the DNA fits TRBJ2-7 better; the J call may be wrong. CDR3 size: 13 residues. The germline CDR1 and CDR2 sequences are SQVTM and ANQGSEA.

The V gene is TRBV25-1, the J gene TRBJ2-1; TRBD2 agrees at 8 bases. The CDR3 consists of 16 residues. Trimming removed 2 bases from V and 0 bases from J; junction bases left unmatched: 3. The germline V gene encodes CDR1 MGHDK and CDR2 SYGVNS. The CDR3 spells CASSESGRSSYNEQFF. CDR3 sequence (DNA): TGTGCCAGCAGTGAAAGCGGGAGAAGCTCCTACAATGAGCAGTTCTTC.

This clonotype appeared many times. The chain recombines TRBV6-5 with TRBJ1-1; a possible D gene is TRBD1 (5 bases). From germline, CDR1 is MNHEY and CDR2 SVGAGI. V was trimmed by 1 base and J by 1 base, leaving 16 bases between them. The CDR3 totals 17 residues. Here the CDR3 DNA reads TGTGCCAGCAGTTACTTTGCGAGGGCAGGGCGGAACACTGAAGCTTTCTTT. Amino acids: CASSYFARAGRNTEAFF.

As to this clonotype: The missing conserved phenylalanine or tryptophan at the end of this CDR3 makes a read error likely. The chain recombines TRBV5-1 with TRBJ1-4, with a weak D call TRBD1 (6 bases). Per the germline V gene, CDR1 is SGHRS and CDR2 is YFSETQ. The length of the CDR3 is 15 residues. The CDR3 DNA reads TGCGCCAGCAGCCTCAGGGGAATCCGGACCGAAAGACTGTTTTCT. It codes for CASSLRGIRTERLFS.

Of note for this clonotype: The germline gene is not matched at one end of the junction; a read error may be the cause. The chain carries TRBV12-3 or TRBV12-4 and TRBJ2-1; 13 nucleotides line up with TRBD2. This CDR3 contains 15 residues. CDR3 region: CANSTLAGGGNKQFF. The DNA of the CDR3 is TGTGCCAACAGCACACTAGCGGGGGGGGGCAATAAGCAGTTCTTC.

Concerning this clonotype: A much larger clone lies a single base off, so this may be a read error. The genes are TRBV28 and TRBJ2-1; D may be TRBD1 or TRBD2 (5 bases each). Germline values: CDR1 MDHEN, CDR2 SYDVKM. The CDR3 contains 16 residues. CDR3 DNA: TGTGCCAGCAGTTGGGACCAAAAGAGCTCCTACAATGAGCAGATCTTC. Its translation: CASSWDQKSSYNEQIF.

Regarding this clonotype: This likely comes from a read error, as the CDR3 has no conserved phenylalanine or tryptophan at its end. Because the CDR3's place on the DNA is in doubt, the DNA is left out and the CDR3 is given as listed by TCRdb. V and J are TRBV30 and TRBJ2-5; TRBD1, the D gene given by the table, was not confirmed from the DNA. Germline V gene sequence: CDR1 GTSNPN, CDR2 SVGIG (reference sequence). The CDR3 is 14 residues long, ends included. This chain's CDR3 is CAWSLGQGIETQYI.

Regarding this clonotype: The junction does not match germline at one end; this may be a read error. The V call is TRBV4-1, the J call TRBJ1-1, with D unclear. The CDR3 is 15 amino acids. Germline CDR1 reads MGHRA; CDR2 reads YSYEKL. Here the CDR3 reads CASSRGISGDTEALF. The CDR3, as DNA: TGCGCCAGCAGCCGCGGAATCTCTGGTGACACTGAAGCTTTATTT.

This clonotype was counted ten times or more. The chain combines TRBV28 with TRBJ2-5; perhaps D is TRBD1 or TRBD2 (5 bases each). V lost 4 bases and J 5 bases, leaving 23 bases between the germline ends. Germline V gene data show CDR1 as MDHEN and CDR2 as SYDVKM. The CDR3 contains 17 residues. The DNA of the CDR3 is TGTGCCAGCAGTTCCTGGGTAGTCAGCCGGGGCGGGGAGACCCAGTACTTC. It codes for CASSSWVVSRGGETQYF.

A word on this clonotype: A read error may account for a junction end that differs from germline. The V and J genes are TRBV10-2 and TRBJ1-6; tentatively, D is TRBD1 (6 bases). Germline loops: CDR1 WSHSY, CDR2 SAAADI. The CDR3 is 15 residues long. The CDR3 loop reads CVSRPDRSYNSLLHF. The CDR3 nucleotides read TGCGTCAGCAGGCCGGACAGAAGTTATAATTCACTCCTCCACTTT.